Reported below is one T cell receptor beta chain. The target of this receptor is not known. No qualities accompany the bases; no much larger clone lies one base away. The cohort comprised approximately 700 healthy bone marrow donors. At the time of sampling, every cohort member was nominally healthy, though immune exposures that went unrecorded were likely present. The donor was CMV seropositive and belonged to the group of a few hundred seropositive cohort members. Every donor gave a peripheral blood sample, and the peripheral blood mononuclear cells from that sample were used for TCR beta sequencing. The Qiagen DNeasy Blood Extraction Kit was used to extract genomic DNA from the blood cell samples. The data are from a study of cytomegalovirus exposure and HLA in healthy donors (dated by TCRdb to between 2016 and 2019). Some background on the complete study: According to an earlier analysis of 587 of the donors, some 180 million T cells yielded some 120 million unique TCR beta sequences and about 300 Gb of sequence data. Approximately 300 gigabases of sequencing data and approximately 92 million unique TCR sequences made up an early release that covered under 750 HLA-typed donors. Of the roughly 400 genotyped donors, over 70% fell in the genetic ancestry cluster associated with self-reported Caucasian donors. The study aimed to test whether signatures of past pathogen exposure could be identified by cataloging public T cell receptors. The study profiled the T cell repertoires of hundreds of subjects by immunosequencing and related them to cytomegalovirus serostatus. In addition to the first cohort of 666 subjects, a separate validation cohort of around 110 different subjects was used. The study combined high-throughput TCR immunosequencing, statistical association of individual TCRs with disease status, and machine learning to predict cytomegalovirus infection status. In a later analysis, previously published TCR beta repertoires from about 670 donors were re-analyzed and high-resolution HLA genotyping was added so that TCR occurrence patterns could be studied. The later analysis used no new phenotypic data to find candidate immune exposures, relying instead on TCR beta sequences and their occurrence across donors. To decide whether each TCR beta V gene segment behaved as functional or pseudogenic, an earlier analysis of some 570 of the donors relied on high-throughput TCR beta sequencing. Donor age, sex, ethnicity and CMV serostatus were compiled together with the repertoire data. In a later genetic analysis, genome-wide SNP genotypes for about 65% of the roughly 700 donors were used, and that subset was treated as a discovery cohort. All discovery cohort repertoires had been generated on a single sequencing platform. HLA typing covered class I and class II loci at four-digit resolution. The number of typed donors differed by locus: about 629-630 for A, B, C, DRB1 and DQB1; 522 for DQA1; approximately 610 for DPA1; and some 470 for DPB1. Because of strong linkage in the cohort, five DR-DQ haplotypes were treated as single units for association and clustering. Across approximately 400 genotyped donors of the cohort, an average of about 240,000 unique TCR beta nucleotide sequences per donor were sequenced, and 15% to 20% of those sequences were non-productive. General study outcomes and caveats: While some public TCRs were present in many individuals, most TCR sequences turned up only very rarely across donors. Because counts were too low, roughly 16 rarely observed V segments, including chromosome 9 orphons, were excluded from the earlier analysis of 587 of the donors. A cluster of highly shared sequence variants was judged likely to be a technical artifact of the sequencing pipeline. The presence/absence analyses assumed that sequencing depth was roughly uniform across donors, and that assumption may not be true. The authors suggested that the approach could potentially be extended to other disease states and immunological phenotypes. In a later analysis, HLA-associated TCR beta chains were found to be more clonally expanded and to have lower generation probabilities than equally common non-associated chains. The classifier was reported to diagnose cytomegalovirus status with high specificity and sensitivity in both the original cohort and the validation cohort. The only immune exposure information available for the cohort was CMV serostatus. In a later genetic analysis, a missense DCLRE1C variant was associated with V-gene and J-gene trimming of TCR beta chains, and the association was replicated in an independent cohort. A later genetic analysis reported fewer N-insertions in productive TCRs among donors in an Asian-associated ancestry cluster than the approximately 670-donor mean. Correlated functional status among segregating V segments might be attributable to linkage disequilibrium, but an unknown experimental factor could not be ruled out. At a false discovery rate of 0.05, a later analysis linked under 20,000 TCR beta sequences to specific HLA alleles. In vitro tests confirmed that a few of the cytomegalovirus-associated TCR beta chains recognize cytomegalovirus antigens. A further reported finding was that TCR beta sequences accurately predicted the HLA-A and HLA-B alleles for most subjects in the first cohort. The cohort was sequenced for TCR beta chains only, and without alpha or paired-chain data the features that could be detected were limited. In a later analysis, TCR association rates were found to vary across HLA loci, with the most associated TCRs seen for DRB1 alleles and the fewest for HLA-C alleles. Because HLA typing was missing for some donors at each locus, association tests included only the typed subset. Broadly in line with IMGT annotations, most TCR beta V segments showed up in productive rearrangements about 90% or about 30% of the time in an earlier analysis of 450 to 750 of the donors. According to a later analysis, most CMV-associated TCR beta chains appeared to be HLA-restricted, and the HLA associations seemed to be driven largely by CMV exposure. Some IMGT-functional V segments, including TRBV6-2 and TRBV6-3, could not be distinguished by the 87-base-pair reads and were therefore excluded. According to a later analysis, parvovirus B19, influenza, CMV and Epstein-Barr virus appeared linked to several top co-occurrence clusters. Assigning TCR associations to individual alleles was difficult when HLA alleles, especially DR and DQ, strongly co-occurred. A total of roughly 160 TCR beta chains were listed by the study as associated with cytomegalovirus.

The library was prepared using the immunoSEQ multiplex PCR assay. For the multiplex PCR, a mixture combining 60 forward primers for TCR Vbeta segments and 13 reverse primers for TCR Jbeta segments was used. The CDR3 region of rearranged TCR beta genes was amplified from genomic DNA by a multiplex PCR assay. The amplified TCR beta libraries were sequenced on the Illumina HiSeq System as 87-base-pair reads. The paper's processing steps were these. In a later analysis, 80 million or so unique TCR beta chains were counted across the roughly 700 repertoires, and roughly 11 million of these chains were shared by at least two donors. To remove PCR and sequencing errors, raw reads were error-corrected and collapsed into unique sequences using a nearest-neighbor algorithm that merged closely related sequences. To assign V, D and J gene segments, CDR3 sequences were aligned to IMGT reference sequences. For a sequence to be retained, a match of at least six nucleotides to both a V gene segment and a J gene segment was required. A rearrangement counted as productive if the CDR3 had no stop codons and remained in frame with V and J, and every other rearrangement counted as non-productive. Following IMGT convention, CDR3 was defined as the stretch from the second conserved V-encoded cysteine up to the conserved J-encoded phenylalanine. Sequences without an unambiguous match to a single V gene segment were excluded from the earlier analysis of over 500 of the donors. An earlier analysis of some 500 of the donors classified V segments as functional when productive rearrangements were above 56.7% and as segregating when the standard deviation between donors was above 5%. A statistical classification framework was built for diagnosing cytomegalovirus status from the catalog of TCR beta chain sequences. In a later analysis, V and J genes were assigned by comparing TCR nucleotide sequences against IMGT/GENE-DB human TR gene sequences. Using the TCRdist pipeline, a later analysis assigned CDR3 sequences along with most-parsimonious VDJ recombination scenarios. In a later analysis, every TCR beta chain was defined by the combination of its CDR3 amino acid sequence and its V-gene family, and reads without a unique V-gene family were dropped. A later analysis removed 592 highly shared, low-generation-probability nucleotide sequences to deal with suspected cross-contamination and a sequencing artifact. In a later analysis, a clonal expansion index was calculated for each public chain from normalized within-repertoire ranks of inferred template counts. In a later analysis, generation probabilities were computed with a VDJ recombination model fitted to out-of-frame rearrangements, and the resulting probabilities were checked against IGoR. In a later analysis, hypergeometric tests were used to score TCR-TCR, TCR-HLA and TCR-CMV co-occurrence, with a repertoire-size bias correction applied to TCR pairs. To estimate false discovery rates, a later analysis permuted the HLA or CMV assignments 20 times. In a later analysis, co-occurring TCRs were grouped using DBSCAN, with TCRdist sequence similarity added in when clustering inside HLA-allele-positive subsets. Repertoires with fewer than 30,000 or more than 120,000 public chains, plus five repertoires with anomalous nucleotide sharing, were excluded from co-occurrence clustering. In TCRdb, the immuneACCESS table is reduced to in-frame sequences with V and J assigned. These tables do not hold every clone; where another copy was compared, an unresolved V gene accounts for under half, and the others remain unexplained. The V and J calls and clone size come from that table; D and trimming were worked out from the DNA. This sample gives 110,000 to 150,000 clones in total; around two thirds of them show up just once. Together, the top ten hold around 4.7% of the sample.

CDR1 and CDR2 are read off the germline V gene as SQVTM and ANQGSEA. V loses 6 bases at its end and J loses 4 bases; junction bases beyond the gene matches: 3. The CDR3 has 13 amino acids, counting the end cysteine and phenylalanine. The CDR3 DNA has 39 bases and is translated from base 1. This TCR came from a man in his late teens or twenties in good health and CMV-seropositive. Sequencing was performed on PBMCs. The rearrangement joined TRBV29-1 to TRBJ2-5, and TRBD2 aligns with 12 junction nucleotides. The nucleotide sequence is TGCAGCGTAGCGACTAGCGGGGGAGAGACCCAGTACTTC. This codes for CSVATSGGETQYF.